The sequence of this T cell receptor (beta chain) was determined in a study of T cells in Graves' hyperthyroidism and ophthalmopathy. TCR beta CDR3 sequences were amplified from RNA transcripts. The TCR CDR3 was amplified in a first-round RT-PCR using the HTBI primer set. A single record per CDR3 protein comes from TCRdb applying MiXCR to the multiplex PCR reads. The sample yields 350,000 to 400,000 distinct CDR3 sequences, approximately 15% seen once. Trimming shortened V by 3 bases and J by 5 bases, and 11 bases separated the two germline ends. Germline lookup yields CDR1 ENHRY and CDR2 SYGVKD. This CDR3 is 13 amino acids long. At least ten counts were recorded for this clonotype.

What was sequenced was blood. V is TRBV10-3 and J is TRBJ2-7; D is ambiguous. The clonotype was recovered from a woman in her fifties or sixties with Graves' hyperthyroidism. The CDR3 loop reads CAISDLGVDEQYF. Here the CDR3 DNA reads TGTGCCATCAGTGATCTTGGGGTTGACGAGCAGTACTTC.